A single T cell receptor (beta chain) is shown here with its context. This receptor's antigen is unknown. The sample holds no much larger clone one base away, and base qualities are not on file. The sample is drawn from a study of T cell clonotyping in hematopoietic cell transplantation (dated by TCRdb to 2020 to 2023). With regard to the full study: Recipient samples taken before transplant were obtained following cytoreduction. In the study, around 130 blood samples were gathered from approximately 33 consecutive transplant recipients and their related donors. Patient recruitment ran from 2015 to early 2017, and follow-up continued until late 2020 or death. Here is what the overall study found, with its caveats: The sample size was limited and the cells went unsorted, which meant the CD4 and CD8 repertoire contributions could not be told apart. Broader TCR repertoire diversity after transplant was predicted by Inverse Simpson Index values from donors and from recipients before transplant. After transplant, TCR diversity in recipients dropped, and pathologically expanded clonotypes climbed progressively between day 30 and day 180. Overlap with donor repertoires was found for only a small fraction of recipient repertoires, with over 95% found to appear de novo at the given depth.

The sample's time point label, decoded: recipient sample about 28 days before transplant, after cytoreduction. Blood from recipients was drawn roughly 28 days before transplant, then again at days 30, 100 and 180 after transplant. Using Nuclei Lysis Solution, genomic DNA was extracted from unfractionated peripheral blood mononuclear cells that were either fresh or cryopreserved. Cut back by 5 bases and 3 bases, the V and J ends lie 10 bases apart. From the cysteine through the phenylalanine, the CDR3 covers 13 amino acids. This entry keeps only the CDR3 DNA: 39 bases, framed from base 1. The germline V gene sets CDR1 to SGHAT and CDR2 to FQNNGV. TCR beta CDR3 regions were amplified from genomic DNA with the immunoSEQ assay, a bias-controlled multiplex PCR using V- and J-specific primers. In a second PCR step, the CDR3 amplicons were tagged with a proprietary barcode plus Illumina adapter sequences. An Illumina MiSeq instrument was used to sequence the CDR3 libraries. As for the authors' bioinformatics: immunoSEQ Analyzer 3.0 was used for export and quality control, with R Bioconductor and Immunarch used for downstream analyses. Only productive rearrangements in the normalized downsampled data set went into calculating the repertoire metrics. Pathologically expanded clonotypes were defined as those larger than 5 templates in the normalized cohort. The Inverse Simpson Index served as the measure of repertoire diversity. The non-normalized data set was used for CMV-specificity analyses so that all clonotypes could be captured. The source is immuneACCESS, and TCRdb retained only in-frame sequences with V and J called. Part of the clones is not carried over; for the studies checked, unresolved V genes explain less than half of this, and the remainder is unexplained. That table supplies the V and J calls and clone size; D and trimming were determined from the DNA. The sample has about 45,000 clones on record, roughly 80% of them singletons. In total, the top ten clones hold around 5.3% of the sample.

Sequencing used peripheral blood mononuclear cells, obtained before stem cell transplant. The TCR comes from a man aged 55 to 70 with myelodysplastic syndrome. Some clones in this sample may be carry-over from other donors' samples. The chain is made from TRBV11-2 and TRBJ1-1, with the D gene not clear enough to name. The DNA reads TGTGCCAGCAGCGACGAGCCCCACACTGAAGCTTTCTTT. Its protein product is CASSDEPHTEAFF. The full variable domain, with segments outside the CDR3 supplied by the reference TRBV11-2 and TRBJ1-1 proteins, appears as EAGVAQSPRYKIIEKRQSVAFWCNPISGHATLYWYQQILGQGPKLLIQFQNNGVVDDSQLPKDRFSAERLKGVDSTLKIQPAKLEDSAVYLCASSDEPHTEAFFGQGTRLTVV.